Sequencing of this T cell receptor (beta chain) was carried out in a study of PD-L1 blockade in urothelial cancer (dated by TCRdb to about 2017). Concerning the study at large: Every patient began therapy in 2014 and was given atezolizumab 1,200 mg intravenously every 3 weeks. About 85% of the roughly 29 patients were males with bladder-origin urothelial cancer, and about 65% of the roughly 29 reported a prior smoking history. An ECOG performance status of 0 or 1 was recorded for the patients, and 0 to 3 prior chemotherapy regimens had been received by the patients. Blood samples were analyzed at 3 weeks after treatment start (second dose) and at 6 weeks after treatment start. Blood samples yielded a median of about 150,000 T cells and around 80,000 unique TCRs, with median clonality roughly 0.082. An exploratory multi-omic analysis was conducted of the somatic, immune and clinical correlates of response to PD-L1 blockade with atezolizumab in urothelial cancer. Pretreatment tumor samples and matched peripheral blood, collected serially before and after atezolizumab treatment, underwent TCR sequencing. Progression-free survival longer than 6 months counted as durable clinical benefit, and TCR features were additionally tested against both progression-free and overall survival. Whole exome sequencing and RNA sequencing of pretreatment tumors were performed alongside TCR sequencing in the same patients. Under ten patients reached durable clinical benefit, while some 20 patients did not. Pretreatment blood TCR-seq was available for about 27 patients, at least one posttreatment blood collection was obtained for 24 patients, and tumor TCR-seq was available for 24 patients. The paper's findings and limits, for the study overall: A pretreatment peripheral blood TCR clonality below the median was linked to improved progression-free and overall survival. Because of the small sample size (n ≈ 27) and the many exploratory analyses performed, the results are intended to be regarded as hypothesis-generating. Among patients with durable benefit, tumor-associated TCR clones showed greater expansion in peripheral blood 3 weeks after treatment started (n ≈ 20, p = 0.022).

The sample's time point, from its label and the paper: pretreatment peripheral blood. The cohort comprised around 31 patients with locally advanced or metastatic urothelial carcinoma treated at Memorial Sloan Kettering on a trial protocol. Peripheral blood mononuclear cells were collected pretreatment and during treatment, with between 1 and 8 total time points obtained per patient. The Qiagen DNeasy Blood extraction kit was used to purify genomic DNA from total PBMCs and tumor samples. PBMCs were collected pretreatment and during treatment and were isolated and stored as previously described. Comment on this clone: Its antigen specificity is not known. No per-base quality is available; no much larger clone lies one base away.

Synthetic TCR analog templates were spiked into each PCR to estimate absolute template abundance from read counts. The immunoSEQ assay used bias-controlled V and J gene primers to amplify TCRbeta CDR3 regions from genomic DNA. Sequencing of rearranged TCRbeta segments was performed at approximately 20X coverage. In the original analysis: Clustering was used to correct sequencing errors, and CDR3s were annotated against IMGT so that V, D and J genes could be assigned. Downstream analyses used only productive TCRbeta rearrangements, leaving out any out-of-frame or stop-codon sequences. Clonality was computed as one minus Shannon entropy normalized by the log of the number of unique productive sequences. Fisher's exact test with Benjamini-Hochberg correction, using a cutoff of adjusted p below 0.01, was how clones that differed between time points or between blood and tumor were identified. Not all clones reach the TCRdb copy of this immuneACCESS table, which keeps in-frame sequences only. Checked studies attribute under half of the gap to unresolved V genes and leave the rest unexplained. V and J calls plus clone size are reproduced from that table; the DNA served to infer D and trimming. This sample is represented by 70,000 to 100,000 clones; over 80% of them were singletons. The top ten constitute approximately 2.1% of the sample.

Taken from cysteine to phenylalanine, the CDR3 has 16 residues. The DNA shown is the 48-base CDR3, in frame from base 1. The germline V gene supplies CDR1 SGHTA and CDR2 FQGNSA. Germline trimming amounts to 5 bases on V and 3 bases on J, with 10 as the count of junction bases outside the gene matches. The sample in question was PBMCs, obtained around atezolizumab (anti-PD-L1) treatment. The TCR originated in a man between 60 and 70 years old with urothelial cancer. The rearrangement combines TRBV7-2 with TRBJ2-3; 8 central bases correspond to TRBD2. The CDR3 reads CASSLSGILNTDTQYF. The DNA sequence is TGTGCCAGCAGCCTTAGCGGGATTTTAAATACAGATACGCAGTATTTT. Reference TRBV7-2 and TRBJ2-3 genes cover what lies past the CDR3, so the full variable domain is GAGVSQSPSNKVTEKGKDVELRCDPISGHTALYWYRQSLGQGLEFLIYFQGNSAPDKSGLPSDRFSAERTGGSVSTLTIQRTQQEDSAVYLCASSLSGILNTDTQYFGPGTRLTVL.